Listed below are T cell receptor beta chains from one sample, sequenced in a study of blood T cell repertoires in COVID-19. Profiling relied on immunoSEQ multiplex PCR, and the TCRdb table lists in-frame clones only, not all of them. Of about 24,000 clones detected, around nine tenths appear once; the ten largest clones hold roughly 29%. Input material: peripheral blood. These receptors all come from a man aged 70 or older with COVID-19, enrolled during active disease. Each CDR3 is given with its conserved first and last residue. A D gene is named only where the DNA matches it firmly. Size values are once, few and many counts, or a class for expanded clones, and some rows have none.

D gene,clone size,J gene,V gene,CDR3 DNA,CDR3 protein
TRBD1,-,TRBJ2-4,TRBV5-8,TGTGCCAGCAGCTGGGCAGGGGGCTTCGGCAAAAACATTCAGTACTTC,CASSWAGGFGKNIQYF
TRBD2,-,TRBJ2-1,TRBV29-1,TGCAGCGTCGTCCCGGGGGTTAGCGGGTTCAATGAGCAGTTCTTC,CSVVPGVSGFNEQFF
-,-,TRBJ1-6,TRBV5-5,TGTGCCAGCAGCCCCCCTTCAGGGGATTCACCCCTCCACTTT,CASSPPSGDSPLHF
-,-,TRBJ2-3,TRBV11-2,TGTGCCAGCAGCTTAGGTCTCGGGACAGATACGCAGTATTTT,CASSLGLGTDTQYF
-,-,TRBJ2-5,TRBV10-1,TGCGCCAGCAGTGGAGGTCTGGGTCAAGAGACCCAGTACTTC,CASSGGLGQETQYF
-,-,TRBJ1-1,TRBV10-1,TGCGCCAGCAGTGACTGGGGGCTGGCTGAAGCTTTCTTT,CASSDWGLAEAFF
-,-,TRBJ1-5,TRBV12-3/TRBV12-4,TGTGCCAGCGTTGGGACTAAGGGACAGCCCCAGCATTTT,CASVGTKGQPQHF
-,-,TRBJ2-5,TRBV15,TGTGCCACCAGCAGAGATCTAACAGGTGGAAAGACCCAGTACTTC,CATSRDLTGGKTQYF
TRBD2,-,TRBJ2-7,TRBV6-6,TGTGCCAGCAGGGACGGAGCGGGAGTCGGCGAGCAGTACTTC,CASRDGAGVGEQYF
-,-,TRBJ1-2,TRBV3-1/TRBV3-2,TGTGCCAGCAGCCAAGATGGCAGCTATGGCTACACCTTC,CASSQDGSYGYTF
TRBD1,-,TRBJ2-3,TRBV3-1/TRBV3-2,TGTGCCAGCAGCCCGCGGACAGGGGGAAGGTCAGATACGCAGTATTTT,CASSPRTGGRSDTQYF
-,-,TRBJ2-1,TRBV19,TGTGCCAGTAGTATACAGGGAATTTACAATGAGCAGTTCTTC,CASSIQGIYNEQFF
-,-,TRBJ1-6,TRBV7-2,TGTGCCAGCAGCTTGGGGGGAACCTATAATTCACCCCTCCACTTT,CASSLGGTYNSPLHF
-,once,TRBJ2-7,TRBV4-2,TGTGCCAGCAGCCAAGACAGACACTACGAGCAGTACTTC,CASSQDRHYEQYF
-,-,TRBJ2-7,TRBV6-6,TGTGCCAGCAGTTACCGGGTCGGCGAGCAGTACTTC,CASSYRVGEQYF
-,-,TRBJ2-1,TRBV10-3,TGTGCCATCAGTGAAGGGGCTTCCAATGAGCAGTTCTTC,CAISEGASNEQFF
-,-,TRBJ1-2,TRBV6-4,TGTGCCAGCAGTGAAACGGGGAGGGCCTATGGCTACACCTTC,CASSETGRAYGYTF
-,-,TRBJ2-1,TRBV7-9,TGTGCCAGCAGCCATCCTCGGACAGAGGAGTTCTTC,CASSHPRTEEFF
-,-,TRBJ2-5,TRBV19,TGTGCCAGTAGTATAGATTGGCGGGGAGAGACCCAGTACTTC,CASSIDWRGETQYF
-,-,TRBJ2-1,TRBV19,TGTGCCAGTAGTGGGAGCTCCTACAATGAGCAGTTCTTC,CASSGSSYNEQFF
TRBD1,-,TRBJ2-1,TRBV11-3,TGTGCCAGCAGCTTAGGGACAGGGGTCAATGAGCAGTTCTTC,CASSLGTGVNEQFF
-,few,TRBJ1-2,TRBV12-3/TRBV12-4,TGTGCCAGCAGTGACACGAACTATGGCTACACCTTC,CASSDTNYGYTF
-,-,TRBJ2-1,TRBV7-2,TGTGCCAGCAGCCCGGACTATGGCTCCTACAATGAGCAGTTCTTC,CASSPDYGSYNEQFF
TRBD2,-,TRBJ2-1,TRBV19,TGTGCCAGTAGTATCGGGCTAGCGGGAGGTGGTAATGAGCAGTTCTTC,CASSIGLAGGGNEQFF
TRBD1,-,TRBJ2-7,TRBV7-2,TGTGCCAGCAGCTTAGTGGGAACCGGGACAGGATTCTACGAGCAGTACTTC,CASSLVGTGTGFYEQYF
-,-,TRBJ1-2,TRBV7-9,TGTGCCAGCAGCCTTCTGACGGGTGGCTACACCTTC,CASSLLTGGYTF
TRBD1,-,TRBJ2-7,TRBV12-5,TGTGCTAGTGGTCCCGGACAGGGCCTAGGCCACGAGCAGTACTTC,CASGPGQGLGHEQYF
-,once,TRBJ2-1,TRBV3-1/TRBV3-2,TGTGCCAGCAGCCAAGGAACTAGCCGGCCGTTTAATGAGCAGTTCTTC,CASSQGTSRPFNEQFF
-,-,TRBJ1-2,TRBV6-5,TGTGCCAGCAGTTACGAGGCAGAACACTATGGCTACACCTTC,CASSYEAEHYGYTF
-,-,TRBJ2-6,TRBV2,TGTGCCAGCAGTGTCTCCTCTGGGGCCAACGTCCTGACTTTC,CASSVSSGANVLTF
TRBD1,-,TRBJ2-7,TRBV7-9,TGTGCCAGCAGCAATGGACAGGGGGCAATGTACGAGCAGTACTTC,CASSNGQGAMYEQYF
TRBD1,few,TRBJ1-1,TRBV18,TGTGCCAGCTCACCACAGGGGGCTAGCGCTGAAGCTTTCTTT,CASSPQGASAEAFF
TRBD1,-,TRBJ2-7,TRBV6-5,TGTGCCTGCCGGGACAGGTTCTCCTACGAGCAGTACTTC,CACRDRFSYEQYF
TRBD2,-,TRBJ2-1,TRBV5-5,TGTGCCAGCAGGCGAGGACTAGCGGGAATTGATGAGCAGTTCTTC,CASRRGLAGIDEQFF
-,-,TRBJ1-1,TRBV6-5,TGTGCCAGCAGCCTACAGGGTTCTGAAGCTTTCTTT,CASSLQGSEAFF
TRBD1,-,TRBJ1-1,TRBV10-3,TGTGCCATCCAGGGGGACCCGAACACTGAAGCTTTCTTT,CAIQGDPNTEAFF
-,-,TRBJ1-3,TRBV5-4,TGTGCCAGCAGCCGACATCTTGGAAACACCATATATTTT,CASSRHLGNTIYF
-,-,TRBJ1-2,TRBV6-5,TGTGCCAGCAGCCCCATGAGTAACTATGGCTACACCTTC,CASSPMSNYGYTF
-,-,TRBJ2-1,TRBV30,TGTGCCTGGCAATCAGGACTAATCTCCTACAATGAGCAGTTCTTC,CAWQSGLISYNEQFF
-,-,TRBJ1-1,TRBV11-2,TGTGCCAGCAGCACCCTGACAGGCTCCGGGGGGGCTTTCTTT,CASSTLTGSGGAFF
-,-,TRBJ2-1,TRBV27,TGTGCCAGCAGTTTAGGGGGCGCGAATGAGCAGTTCTTC,CASSLGGANEQFF
-,-,TRBJ2-3,TRBV11-2,TGTGCCAGCATAGGGGCGTCAGATACGCAGTATTTT,CASIGASDTQYF
-,-,TRBJ1-1,TRBV18,TGTGCCAGCTCACCCCCTACGAACACTGAAGCTTTCTTT,CASSPPTNTEAFF